These T cell receptor beta chains were read from a single sample in a study of T cell repertoires in cytomegalovirus infection. TCRdb re-called the reads through MiXCR, storing one row per CDR3 protein. There are about 180,000 distinct CDR3 sequences in the sample; over 13% occur only once, and 27% lies in the top ten. The sequencing sample was made of PBMCs. The receptors shown here come from a human donor in good health (CMV status not recorded). Some clones in this sample may be carry-over from other donors' samples. Each CDR3 is given with its conserved first and last residue.

j_call	v_call	cdr3_aa
TRBJ2-1	TRBV4-3	CASSQEELAEPYNEQFF
TRBJ2-3	TRBV25-1	CASSEARGSADTQYF
TRBJ1-2	TRBV11-2	CASSLELGGQGYGYTF
TRBJ2-7	TRBV7-8	CASSLGEGYEQYF
TRBJ2-5	TRBV7-2	CASSKGGAVQETQYF
TRBJ1-1	TRBV29-1	CSVEEGSSVKAFF
TRBJ1-4	TRBV12-3/TRBV12-4	CASSFGTDLEKLFF
TRBJ2-2	TRBV14	CASSQVGLVNTGELFF
TRBJ1-2	TRBV5-1	CASSLDPGHYGYTF
TRBJ2-3	TRBV7-2	CASSYTGTSGTDTQYF
TRBJ1-5	TRBV4-1	CASSQDGVGQPQHF
TRBJ2-1	TRBV11-2	CASSSGGPASYEQFF
TRBJ1-4	TRBV7-2	CASSPGAWATNEKLFF
TRBJ2-1	TRBV28	CASRLASGSGIEQFF
TRBJ2-1	TRBV7-6	CASKELPGQGSYNEQFF
TRBJ2-7	TRBV7-2	CASSFGTTSYEQYF
TRBJ2-1	TRBV29-1	CSAYLRGNEQFF
TRBJ2-5	TRBV29-1	CSVTGTAKETQYF
TRBJ2-7	TRBV28	CASSSILAGGYYEQYF
TRBJ1-1	TRBV10-3	CAISESGQQGVPTEAFF
TRBJ2-3	TRBV10-3	CAISAAGGPGDTQYF
TRBJ1-1	TRBV14	CASSLQGPINTEAFF
TRBJ1-2	TRBV14	CASSQVQQNYGYTF
TRBJ2-5	TRBV7-3	CASSPSTGLQAQYF
TRBJ2-7	TRBV3-1	CASSQDHGLEQYF
TRBJ1-4	TRBV29-1	CSVPDGYNEKLFF
TRBJ1-2	TRBV7-2	CASSPWTGQNYGYTF
TRBJ1-1	TRBV6-2/TRBV6-3	CASSYRALGSENTEAFF
TRBJ2-3	TRBV15	CATSRALDRGGTDTQYF
TRBJ2-5	TRBV25-1	CASSIRDFQETQYF
TRBJ1-4	TRBV28	CASTPPGGVRKLFF
TRBJ2-7	TRBV7-9	CASSVGTGDSYF
TRBJ1-2	TRBV29-1	CSVGTLGYGYTF
TRBJ2-6	TRBV7-2	CASSLAGGFSGANVLTF
TRBJ1-2	TRBV11-2	CASPGELEGYTF
TRBJ1-1	TRBV10-3	CATLDRGNTEAFF